This T cell receptor (beta chain) was recorded in a study of vaccination and CD4 T cells after COVID-19 (dated by TCRdb to about 2022). Regarding the study in general: Convalescent patients had a positive SARS-CoV-2 result on nasal swab PCR, and of these patients, several had mild disease and one had severe disease. Six males and four females were included in the convalescent cohort, with two Hispanic individuals, seven Caucasians, two Asians and one multiracial person represented. Two doses of either the Pfizer-BioNTech BNT162b2 vaccine (n=8) or the Moderna mRNA-1273 vaccine (n=2) were administered to participants. Culture stimuli were overlapping spike peptide pools from SARS-CoV-2 and from the common cold coronaviruses HCoV-NL63, HCoV-OC43 and HCoV-229E. Control cultures received a CEFX viral epitope pool as the positive control, an HIV-1 Nef peptide pool as the negative control, or no peptide. In under 13 COVID-19 convalescent patients and a few infection-naive healthy vaccine recipients, researchers compared the spike-specific CD4+ TCR repertoire from before mRNA vaccination with the repertoire from after. Post-COVID blood samples from convalescent patients were collected a median of approximately 93 days after diagnosis, with a range of 35 to 161 days. Post-vaccine blood samples were taken a median of roughly 72 days after the second vaccine dose, with a range of about 13 to 250 days.

At the junction V is shortened by 9 bases and J by 10 bases, with 23 bases in between. CDR1 and CDR2 (LNHDA, SQIVND) derive from the germline V gene (reference sequence). There are 14 amino acids in the CDR3, from cysteine to phenylalanine inclusive. Here the CDR3 DNA is all that survives: 42 bases in frame from base 1. This sample's treatment or condition label indicates: approximately 9-day PBMC culture with coronavirus spike peptide pools or control peptides (ViraFEST assay). The ViraFEST assay, used in the study, expanded antigen-specific T cells with peptide pools and then identified the expanded clonotypes through TCR sequencing. The convalescent patients' positive SARS-CoV-2 PCR tests were from March to December 2020, which was before the Alpha, Beta and Delta variants emerged in the United States. PBMCs were cultured at fewer than 2.5 million per well in IMDM supplemented with approximately 5.4% human AB serum and about 9.6 IU/ml IL-2, with around 10 ug/ml peptide pools added. Half of the culture medium was replaced with fresh IL-2-containing medium on days 3 and 7. After about 11 days of culture, CD4+ T cells were isolated by negative selection using the EasySep CD4+ T cell isolation kit. Ficoll-Paque Plus gradient centrifugation was used to isolate PBMCs from whole blood, and the isolated PBMCs were then either used fresh or cryopreserved at -140C. In general, triplicate wells were set up for every culture condition.

About this clonotype: Its binding antigen is unknown. Base qualities are not recorded, but no much larger clone differs from it by a single base.

Summary of the overall study and its limitations: In convalescent patients, a median roughly 85% of post-vaccine SARS-CoV-2-reactive clones were detected only after vaccination, and vaccine-specific priming was suggested by this finding. Of the vaccine-specific clones in convalescent patients, 304 of 307, or nearly all, reacted only to SARS-CoV-2 spike and did not cross-react with common cold coronaviruses. The median number of SARS-CoV-2-reactive clonotypes rose from under 25 after infection to 38 after vaccination, but the change was not significant. Only a relatively small number of convalescent patients were included in the study, and early timepoints following natural infection were not analyzed.

The method behind the library was PCR. At the Johns Hopkins FTIC core, DNA from the cultured CD4+ T cells underwent TCR sequencing with the Oncomine TCR Beta short-read assay. The QIAamp micro DNA kit was used to extract genomic DNA from the cultured CD4+ T cells. Oncomine TCR Beta libraries from cultured CD4+ T cells were pooled using unique dual indexes and sequenced on an Illumina iSeq 100. In the paper's pipeline: Non-productive sequences were removed, and CDR3s that did not start with C, did not end with F or W, or were shorter than 7 amino acids were discarded. The MANAFEST web application identified antigen-specific clonotypes by comparing peptide-stimulated wells against reference wells and other culture wells. For a clone to be called positive, the clone needed an FDR below 0.05, an odds ratio above 5, and a productive frequency above 0.1% in at least two of three replicate wells. Clonotypes that were significantly expanded in both SARS-CoV-2 spike wells and at least one common cold coronavirus spike condition were defined as cross-reactive. CDR3 homology was assessed with Levenshtein distances (stringdist) and unrooted phylogenetic trees (ape) in R version 3.6.1. TCRdb passed the public sequencing reads through fastp at Q25 and MiXCR, retaining productive beta sequences. Each record represents a unique CDR3 protein, reported with the most common genes and DNA among its rows. TCRdb assigned the V and J calls; the authors' analysis was not used. Counted in this sample were under 15,000 distinct CDR3 sequences; about two fifths of them appeared once. The top ten clones comprise roughly an eighth of the sample.

The chain couples TRBV19 to TRBJ2-3; the D gene could be either TRBD1 or TRBD2, each agreeing at 5 bases. The receptor was isolated from a human donor who had recovered from COVID-19. The sequenced sample consisted of CD4+ T cells from blood, cultured in vitro. The nucleotide sequence reads TGTGCCAGCAGACCGGGGCCCACTAGGCAGGCGCAGTATTTT. It is translated as CASRPGPTRQAQYF.